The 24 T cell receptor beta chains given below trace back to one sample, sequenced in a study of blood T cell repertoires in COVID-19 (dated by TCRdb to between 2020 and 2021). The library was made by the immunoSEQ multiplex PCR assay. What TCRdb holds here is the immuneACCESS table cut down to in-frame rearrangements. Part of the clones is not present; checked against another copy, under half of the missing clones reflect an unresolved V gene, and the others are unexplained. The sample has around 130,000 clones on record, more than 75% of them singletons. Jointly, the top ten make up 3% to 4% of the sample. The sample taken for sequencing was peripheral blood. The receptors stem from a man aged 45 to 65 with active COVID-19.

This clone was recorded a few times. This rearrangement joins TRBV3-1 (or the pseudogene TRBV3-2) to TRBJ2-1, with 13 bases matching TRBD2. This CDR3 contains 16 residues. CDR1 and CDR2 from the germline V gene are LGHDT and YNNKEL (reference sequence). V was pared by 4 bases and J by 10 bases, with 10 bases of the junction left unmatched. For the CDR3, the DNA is TGTGCCAGCAGCCCCGGACTAGCGGGAGTTGCGCGGGAGCAGTTCTTC. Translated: CASSPGLAGVAREQFF.

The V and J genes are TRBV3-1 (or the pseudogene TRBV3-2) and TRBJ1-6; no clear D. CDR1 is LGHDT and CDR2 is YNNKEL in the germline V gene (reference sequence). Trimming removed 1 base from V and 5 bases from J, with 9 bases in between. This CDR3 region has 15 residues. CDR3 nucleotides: TGTGCCAGCAGCCAAGGGCCAGGAAATAATTCACCCCTCCACTTT. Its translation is CASSQGPGNNSPLHF.

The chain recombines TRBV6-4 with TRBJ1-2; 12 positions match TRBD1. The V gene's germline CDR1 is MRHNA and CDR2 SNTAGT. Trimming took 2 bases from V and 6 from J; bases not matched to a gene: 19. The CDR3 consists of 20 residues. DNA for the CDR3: TGTGCCAGCAGTGACGCGGGGAGCGTACCGGGACAGGGGGCATTCGATGGCTACACCTTC. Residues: CASSDAGSVPGQGAFDGYTF.

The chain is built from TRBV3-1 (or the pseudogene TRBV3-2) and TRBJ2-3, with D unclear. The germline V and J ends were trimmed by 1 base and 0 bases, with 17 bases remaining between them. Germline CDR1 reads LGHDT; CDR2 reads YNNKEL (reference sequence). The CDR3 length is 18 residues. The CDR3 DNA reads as TGTGCCAGCAGCCAAGTCCTCCCTGGGCCTGCTAGCACAGATACGCAGTATTTT. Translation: CASSQVLPGPASTDTQYF.

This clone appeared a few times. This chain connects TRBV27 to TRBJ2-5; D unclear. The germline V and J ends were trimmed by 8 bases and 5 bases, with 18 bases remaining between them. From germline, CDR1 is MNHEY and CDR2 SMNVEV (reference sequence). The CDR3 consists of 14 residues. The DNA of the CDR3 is TGTGCCAGCCGACCCTTGGGCCGTGCGGAGACCCAGTACTTC. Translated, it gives CASRPLGRAETQYF.

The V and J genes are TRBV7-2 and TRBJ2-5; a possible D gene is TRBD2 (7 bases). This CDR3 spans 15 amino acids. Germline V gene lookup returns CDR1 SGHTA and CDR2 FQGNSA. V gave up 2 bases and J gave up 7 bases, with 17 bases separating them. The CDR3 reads CASSLLAARGGTQYF. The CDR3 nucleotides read TGTGCCAGCAGCTTACTAGCGGCTCGAGGGGGGACCCAGTACTTC.

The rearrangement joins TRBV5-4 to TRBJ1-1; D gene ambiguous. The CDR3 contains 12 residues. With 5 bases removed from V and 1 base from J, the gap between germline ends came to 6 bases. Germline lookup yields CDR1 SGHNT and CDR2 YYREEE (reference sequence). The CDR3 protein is CASSHRNTEAFF. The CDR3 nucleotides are TGTGCCAGCAGTCACAGGAACACTGAAGCTTTCTTT.

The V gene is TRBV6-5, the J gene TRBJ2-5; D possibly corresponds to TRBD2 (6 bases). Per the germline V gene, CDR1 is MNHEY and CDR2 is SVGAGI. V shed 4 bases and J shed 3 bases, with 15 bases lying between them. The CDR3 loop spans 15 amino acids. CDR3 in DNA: TGTGCCAGCAGTTCCCCCGGGAGATCAAAAGAGACCCAGTACTTC. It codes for CASSSPGRSKETQYF.

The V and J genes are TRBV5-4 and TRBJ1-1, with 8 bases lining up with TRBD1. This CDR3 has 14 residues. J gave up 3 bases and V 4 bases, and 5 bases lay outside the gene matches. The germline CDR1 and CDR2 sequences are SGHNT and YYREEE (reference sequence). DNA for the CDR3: TGTGCCAGCAGCACCGCGGACAGGGACACTGAAGCTTTCTTT. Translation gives CASSTADRDTEAFF.

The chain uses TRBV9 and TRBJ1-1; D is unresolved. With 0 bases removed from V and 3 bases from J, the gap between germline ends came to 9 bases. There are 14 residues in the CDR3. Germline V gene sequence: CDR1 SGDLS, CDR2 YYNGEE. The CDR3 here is CASSVDGRDTEAFF. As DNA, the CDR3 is TGTGCCAGCAGCGTAGATGGGAGGGACACTGAAGCTTTCTTT. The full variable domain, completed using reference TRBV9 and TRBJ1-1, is DSGVTQTPKHLITATGQRVTLRCSPRSGDLSVYWYQQSLDQGLQFLIQYYNGEERAKGNILERFSAQQFPDLHSELNLSSLELGDSALYFCASSVDGRDTEAFFGQGTRLTVV.

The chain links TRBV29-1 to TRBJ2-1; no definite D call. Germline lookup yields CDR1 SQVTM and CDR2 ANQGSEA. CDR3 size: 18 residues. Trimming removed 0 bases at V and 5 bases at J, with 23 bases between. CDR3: CSVEEFRPGQAGNNEQFF. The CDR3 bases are TGCAGCGTTGAAGAATTTCGGCCTGGCCAGGCAGGAAACAATGAGCAGTTCTTC.

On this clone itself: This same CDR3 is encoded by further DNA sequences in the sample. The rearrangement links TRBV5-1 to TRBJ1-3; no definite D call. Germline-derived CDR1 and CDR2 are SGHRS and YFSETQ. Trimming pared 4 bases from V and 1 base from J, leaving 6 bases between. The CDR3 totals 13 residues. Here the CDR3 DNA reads TGCGCCAGCAGCGTGAGTTCTGGAAACACCATATATTTT. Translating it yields CASSVSSGNTIYF.

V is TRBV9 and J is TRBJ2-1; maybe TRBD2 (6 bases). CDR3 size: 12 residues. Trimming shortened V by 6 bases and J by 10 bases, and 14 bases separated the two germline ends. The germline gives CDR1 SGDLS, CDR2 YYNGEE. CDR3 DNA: TGTGCCAGCAACCAAAAAGGAGGGGAGCAGTTCTTC. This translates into CASNQKGGEQFF.

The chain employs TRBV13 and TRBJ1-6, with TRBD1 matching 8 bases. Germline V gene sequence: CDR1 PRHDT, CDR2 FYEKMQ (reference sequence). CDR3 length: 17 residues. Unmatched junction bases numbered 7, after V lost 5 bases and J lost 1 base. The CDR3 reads CASSLRTGLSYNSPLHF. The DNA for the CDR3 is TGTGCCAGCAGCCTAAGGACAGGGTTGTCCTATAATTCACCCCTCCACTTT.

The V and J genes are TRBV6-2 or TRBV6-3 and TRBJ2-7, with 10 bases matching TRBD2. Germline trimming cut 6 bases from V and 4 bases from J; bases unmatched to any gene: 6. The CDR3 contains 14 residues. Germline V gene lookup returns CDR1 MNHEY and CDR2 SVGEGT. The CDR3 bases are TGTGCCAGCAGCAGACTAGCGGGCGGGTACGAGCAGTACGTC. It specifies CASSRLAGGYEQYV.

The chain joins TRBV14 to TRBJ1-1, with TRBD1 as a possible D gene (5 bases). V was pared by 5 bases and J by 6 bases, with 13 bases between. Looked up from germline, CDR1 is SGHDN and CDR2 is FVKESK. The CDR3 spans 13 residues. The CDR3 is CASSFRPGAEAFF. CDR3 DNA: TGTGCCAGCAGCTTTCGTCCGGGGGCTGAAGCTTTCTTT.

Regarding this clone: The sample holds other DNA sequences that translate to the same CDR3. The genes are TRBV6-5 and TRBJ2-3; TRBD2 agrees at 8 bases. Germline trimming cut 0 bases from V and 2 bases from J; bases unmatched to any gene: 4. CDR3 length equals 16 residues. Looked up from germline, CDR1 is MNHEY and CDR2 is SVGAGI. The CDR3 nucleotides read TGTGCCAGCAGTTACTCGATAGCGGGGTTCACAGATACGCAGTATTTT. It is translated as CASSYSIAGFTDTQYF.

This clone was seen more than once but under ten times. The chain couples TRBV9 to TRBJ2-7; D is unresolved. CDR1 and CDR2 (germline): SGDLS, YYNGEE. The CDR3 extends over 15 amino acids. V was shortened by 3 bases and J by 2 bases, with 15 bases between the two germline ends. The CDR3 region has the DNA TGTGCCAGCAGCGCCTCCGGGTCCTGGACCTACGAGCAGTACTTC. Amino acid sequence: CASSASGSWTYEQYF. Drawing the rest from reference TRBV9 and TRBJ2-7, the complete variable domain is DSGVTQTPKHLITATGQRVTLRCSPRSGDLSVYWYQQSLDQGLQFLIQYYNGEERAKGNILERFSAQQFPDLHSELNLSSLELGDSALYFCASSASGSWTYEQYFGPGTRLTVT.

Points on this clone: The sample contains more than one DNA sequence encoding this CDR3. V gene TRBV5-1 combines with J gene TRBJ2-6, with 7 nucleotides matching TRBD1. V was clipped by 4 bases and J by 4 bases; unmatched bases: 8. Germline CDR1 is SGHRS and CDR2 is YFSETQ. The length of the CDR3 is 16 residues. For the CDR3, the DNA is TGCGCCAGCAGCATGATACAGGGGAACGGGGCCAACGTCCTGACTTTC. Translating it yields CASSMIQGNGANVLTF.

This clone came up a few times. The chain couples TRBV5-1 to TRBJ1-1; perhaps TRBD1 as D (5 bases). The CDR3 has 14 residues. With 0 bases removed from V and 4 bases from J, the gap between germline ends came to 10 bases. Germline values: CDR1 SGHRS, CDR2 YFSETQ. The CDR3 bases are TGCGCCAGCAGCTTGGATAATCAGGGCACTGAAGCTTTCTTT. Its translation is CASSLDNQGTEAFF. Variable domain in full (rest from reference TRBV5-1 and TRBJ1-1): KAGVTQTPRYLIKTRGQQVTLSCSPISGHRSVSWYQQTPGQGLQFLFEYFSETQRNKGNFPGRFSGRQFSNSRSEMNVSTLELGDSALYLCASSLDNQGTEAFFGQGTRLTVV.

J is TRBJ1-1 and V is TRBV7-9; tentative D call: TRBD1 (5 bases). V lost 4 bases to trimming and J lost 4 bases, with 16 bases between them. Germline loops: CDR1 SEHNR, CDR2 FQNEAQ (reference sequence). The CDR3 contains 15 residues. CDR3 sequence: CASSSVIGVGTEAFF. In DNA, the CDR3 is TGTGCCAGCAGCTCGGTCATAGGGGTGGGCACTGAAGCTTTCTTT.

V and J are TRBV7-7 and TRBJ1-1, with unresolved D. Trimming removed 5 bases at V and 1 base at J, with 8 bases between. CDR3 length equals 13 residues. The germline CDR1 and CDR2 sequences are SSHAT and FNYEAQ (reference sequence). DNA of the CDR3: TGTGCCAGCAGCCGTACAGCGAACACTGAAGCTTTCTTT. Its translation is CASSRTANTEAFF.

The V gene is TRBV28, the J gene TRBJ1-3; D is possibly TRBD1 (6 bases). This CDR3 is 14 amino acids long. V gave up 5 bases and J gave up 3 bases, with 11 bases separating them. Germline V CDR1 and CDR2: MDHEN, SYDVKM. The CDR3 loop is CASSPGTFGNTIYF. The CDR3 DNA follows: TGTGCCAGCAGTCCAGGGACATTTGGAAACACCATATATTTT.

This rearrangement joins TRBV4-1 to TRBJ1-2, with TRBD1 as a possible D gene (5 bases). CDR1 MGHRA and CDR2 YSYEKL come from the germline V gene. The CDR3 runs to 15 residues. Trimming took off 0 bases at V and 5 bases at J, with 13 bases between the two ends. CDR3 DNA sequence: TGCGCCAGCAGCCAAGATTCAGGGTTGGGGTATGGCTACACCTTC. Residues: CASSQDSGLGYGYTF.